The rows below give T cell receptor beta chains drawn from one sample of a study of blood T cell repertoires in COVID-19. Here immunoSEQ multiplex PCR was the method, and the copy in TCRdb shows in-frame clones only, minus some. Altogether roughly 56,000 clones are present, 80% to 95% being singletons, with the ten largest covering 4.6%. Sequencing was performed on peripheral blood. The receptor source for this set is a man over 45 with active COVID-19. CDR3s include the opening cysteine and the closing phenylalanine or tryptophan. A D gene is named only where the DNA matches it firmly. Some rows mark clone size as missing; the rest say once, few, many or name a class of expanded clone.

length	size	D	J	V	DNA	CDR3
12	once	-	TRBJ2-3	TRBV7-9	TGTGCCAGCAGCTTCAGGACAGATACGCAGTATTTT	CASSFRTDTQYF
17	-	-	TRBJ2-1	TRBV5-1	TGCGCCAGCAGCTTGGGAGGGATGGGAGGCTCCTACAATGAGCAGTTCTTC	CASSLGGMGGSYNEQFF
15	-	-	TRBJ2-3	TRBV25-1	TGTGCCAGCAGTGACGTTGGAGGGGGCACAGATACGCAGTATTTT	CASSDVGGGTDTQYF
16	once	-	TRBJ2-3	TRBV14	TGTGCCAGCAGCCAAGAGCCCAGGGTGCGCACAGATACGCAGTATTTT	CASSQEPRVRTDTQYF
16	-	-	TRBJ1-1	TRBV3-1/TRBV3-2	TGTGCCAGCAGCGCAACCTGGAGGGGCGGCAACACTGAAGCTTTCTTT	CASSATWRGGNTEAFF
13	-	-	TRBJ1-1	TRBV5-1	TGCGCCAGCAGAGAGGACAGGAACACTGAAGCTTTCTTT	CASREDRNTEAFF
13	few	-	TRBJ2-7	TRBV5-1	TGCGCCAGCAGACAGGAATCTCTTTACGAGCAGTACTTC	CASRQESLYEQYF
14	-	TRBD1	TRBJ2-2	TRBV30	TGTGCCGGGCGGGACAGGGGGAACACCGGGGAGCTGTTTTTT	CAGRDRGNTGELFF
17	-	TRBD2	TRBJ2-1	TRBV5-1	TGCGCCAGCAGCTTCCGCACCGGACTAGCGGGAAACTATGAGCAGTTCTTC	CASSFRTGLAGNYEQFF
16	-	TRBD2	TRBJ2-5	TRBV6-2/TRBV6-3	TGTGCCAGCAGTCAACTAGCGGGGGGAATTATTAAGACCCAGTACTTC	CASSQLAGGIIKTQYF
13	-	-	TRBJ1-2	TRBV7-2	TGTGCCAGCAGCTTTCCGGTACACTATGGCTACACCTTC	CASSFPVHYGYTF
15	-	TRBD1	TRBJ2-7	TRBV7-9	TGTGCCAGCAGCTTGGAGGGCGACAGGGGCTACGAGCAGTACTTC	CASSLEGDRGYEQYF
12	-	TRBD1	TRBJ2-5	TRBV6-5	TGTGCCAGCATTAGGGGGCGAGAGACCCAGTACTTC	CASIRGRETQYF
11	-	-	TRBJ1-5	TRBV27	TGTGCCAGCGGCCCGGAGGGGCCCCAGCATTTT	CASGPEGPQHF
15	-	TRBD2	TRBJ2-2	TRBV7-6	TGTGCCAGCAGCTTGGCTAGCGGGTTCACCGGGGAGCTGTTTTTT	CASSLASGFTGELFF
13	once	TRBD2	TRBJ2-7	TRBV5-1	TGCGCCAGCAGAATTGGGGGGGTTGGCGAGCAGTACTTC	CASRIGGVGEQYF
13	-	-	TRBJ2-3	TRBV6-5	TGTGCCAGCAGTTATTCCCTATCGAATACGCAGTATTTT	CASSYSLSNTQYF
14	-	TRBD2	TRBJ2-2	TRBV5-1	TGCGCCAGCACGTTAGCGGGAGGCACCGGGGAGCTGTTTTTT	CASTLAGGTGELFF
13	-	-	TRBJ2-5	TRBV29-1	TGCAGCGTCTTGGAGGGTCCGAGCGAGACCCAGTACTTC	CSVLEGPSETQYF
14	once	-	TRBJ2-1	TRBV18	TGTGCCAGCTCATCCGGGGGAGGCCTCAATGAGCAGTTCTTC	CASSSGGGLNEQFF
14	-	-	TRBJ2-3	TRBV10-3	TGTGCCAGCGCCTCGGGTGAGGCCACAGATACGCAGTATTTT	CASASGEATDTQYF
14	-	-	TRBJ2-7	TRBV28	TGTGCCAGCAGTTTAGGGGCACGGACCTACGAGCAGTACTTC	CASSLGARTYEQYF
18	-	TRBD1	TRBJ1-4	TRBV19	TGTGCCAGTAGTACCGGTAGGGACAGGGGGCTATCGAAAGAAAAACTGTTTTTT	CASSTGRDRGLSKEKLFF
12	-	-	TRBJ2-7	TRBV27	TGTGCCAGCAGTTTGGGCCTCACCCAACTGTACTTC	CASSLGLTQLYF
16	-	-	TRBJ2-2	TRBV9	TGTGCCAGCAGCGTAGGCCCAGGGCGGAGCACCGGGGAGCTGTTTTTT	CASSVGPGRSTGELFF
13	-	-	TRBJ2-5	TRBV11-2	TGTGCCAGCAGCTCCAACACCATCGAGACCCAGTACTTC	CASSSNTIETQYF
11	-	-	TRBJ1-1	TRBV10-1	TGCGCCAGCAGTGTTATCCCTGAAGCTTTCTTT	CASSVIPEAFF
16	once	-	TRBJ1-6	TRBV5-4	TGTGCCAGCAGCTTGGGGGACGGGTGGGGGGATTCACCCCTCCACTTT	CASSLGDGWGDSPLHF
15	-	-	TRBJ2-3	TRBV5-1	TGCGCCAGCAGCTTGGGAGCGGGTTTCACAGATACGCAGTATTTT	CASSLGAGFTDTQYF
15	-	TRBD2	TRBJ2-1	TRBV11-2	TGTGCCAGCAGCCCGCCGGGACTAGCGGGATCTGAGCAGTTCTTC	CASSPPGLAGSEQFF
12	-	-	TRBJ1-1	TRBV27	TGTGCCAGCAGTTTACAGGGTGGGGTAGCTTTCTTT	CASSLQGGVAFF
15	once	TRBD1	TRBJ1-2	TRBV2	TGTGCCAGCACGACCGGGACAGGGGGATCCTATGGCTACACCTTC	CASTTGTGGSYGYTF
16	-	-	TRBJ1-2	TRBV15	TGTGCCACCAGCACAGGAGGCTGGGGGGACTCTAGCGGCTACACCTTC	CATSTGGWGDSSGYTF
15	-	-	TRBJ1-5	TRBV4-2	TGTGCCAGCAGCCAAGGACAGTATAGCAATCAGCCCCAGCATTTT	CASSQGQYSNQPQHF
16	-	TRBD2	TRBJ2-7	TRBV28	TGTGCCAGCAGCACGGGGGGAGCACTGTCCTATTTCGAGCAGTACTTC	CASSTGGALSYFEQYF
13	-	-	TRBJ2-1	TRBV5-6	TGTGCCAGCAGCTTGGGCGGGCAGACTGAGCAGTTCTTC	CASSLGGQTEQFF
17	few	TRBD1	TRBJ1-5	TRBV4-1	TGCGCCAGCAGCCAACGGGACAGCGGAGCAAGCAATCAGCCCCAGCATTTT	CASSQRDSGASNQPQHF
14	-	-	TRBJ1-2	TRBV11-3	TGTGCCAGCAGCTACCGACCCGGGAACTATGGCTACACCTTC	CASSYRPGNYGYTF
15	-	-	TRBJ1-4	TRBV11-2	TGTGCCAGCAGCCCCAACAGGAATATTAATGAAAAACTGTTTTTT	CASSPNRNINEKLFF
14	-	-	TRBJ2-2	TRBV27	TGTGCCAGCAGTTTGCACGAGATTGGCGGGGAGCTGTTTTTT	CASSLHEIGGELFF
15	once	-	TRBJ2-7	TRBV5-1	TGCGCCAGCAGCTCACAGGGAGTAGGCTCCTACGAGCAGTACTTC	CASSSQGVGSYEQYF
13	-	-	TRBJ1-1	TRBV3-1/TRBV3-2	TGTGCCAGCAGCCCGCAGGTATCCACTGAAGCTTTCTTT	CASSPQVSTEAFF
15	-	TRBD2	TRBJ2-1	TRBV11-3	TGTGCCAGCAGCTCGACGCGGGGGTGGAGCACTGAGCAGTTCTTC	CASSSTRGWSTEQFF
15	once	TRBD1	TRBJ2-7	TRBV27	TGTGCCAGCAGTTTAAAGGGGGCTCTTAGCCACGAGCAGTACTTC	CASSLKGALSHEQYF
17	-	TRBD1	TRBJ2-3	TRBV5-4	TGTGCCAGCAGCTTGGAGACAGGGGGCCTAAGCACAGATACGCAGTATTTT	CASSLETGGLSTDTQYF
14	few	-	TRBJ1-1	TRBV6-5	TGTGCCAGCAGTCCTAAGACACAGAACACTGAAGCTTTCTTT	CASSPKTQNTEAFF